This T cell receptor beta chain is drawn from a study of T cells after yellow fever vaccination. In its sample, this clonotype was seen many times. Its antigen is undetermined. Study-wide results and caveats: Secondary responses were weaker yet peaked faster, day 5 versus 15. Boosting was followed by the reappearance of most primary-vaccination clones (around 96% CD4, 70% to 90% CD8).

One entry per CDR3 protein, called by TCRdb with MiXCR from the 5' RACE reads. In the table there are about 140,000 distinct CDR3 sequences, 7.7% of which are singletons. The CDR3 covers 16 residues. The receptor was isolated from a man aged 25 to 45 who received the YFV17D yellow fever vaccine. Sequences were derived from CD4+ T cells sorted from PBMCs, sampled 5 days after the yellow fever booster vaccination. The V and J genes are TRBV21-1 and TRBJ1-1; the table's TRBD1 call for D was not verified on the DNA. TRBV21-1 is an annotated pseudogene. The CDR3 here is CASSKNIIRGRSEAFF. The DNA of the CDR3 is TGTGCCAGCAGCAAAAATATAATCAGGGGGCGGTCAGAAGCTTTCTTT.